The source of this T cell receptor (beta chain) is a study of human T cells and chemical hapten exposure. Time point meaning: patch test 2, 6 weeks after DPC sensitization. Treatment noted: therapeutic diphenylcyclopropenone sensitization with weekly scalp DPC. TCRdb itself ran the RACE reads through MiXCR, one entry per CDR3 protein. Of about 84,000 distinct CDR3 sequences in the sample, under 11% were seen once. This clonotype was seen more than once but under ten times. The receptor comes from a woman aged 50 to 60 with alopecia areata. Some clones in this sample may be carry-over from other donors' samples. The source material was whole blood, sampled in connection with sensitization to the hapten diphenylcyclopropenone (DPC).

The CDR3 region has the DNA TGTGCCAGCAGTCTAAAGACTAGCGGGGGGTCCCCATACGAGCAGTACTTC. Translation: CASSLKTSGGSPYEQYF. The chain uses TRBV12-3 or TRBV12-4 and TRBJ2-7; TRBD2 aligns across 13 bases. Trimming removed 5 bases from V and 4 bases from J; junction bases left unmatched: 11. The CDR3 loop spans 17 amino acids.